This paragraph covers one TCR beta chain sequence. TCRdb's copy holds only in-frame clones and misses some; the assay was immunoSEQ multiplex PCR. The table has around 92,000 clones, roughly 89% seen once. This CDR3 is built from 19 residues. Germline lookup yields CDR1 SGHVS and CDR2 FNYEAQ. Unmatched junction bases numbered 11, after V lost 1 base and J lost 2 bases. The data originate from a study of blood T cell repertoires in COVID-19. For the study at large: COVID-19 samples from acute and convalescent phases originated in the United States, Italy and Spain.

This TCR came from a woman over 75 with active COVID-19. The sequenced sample was peripheral blood. The chain joins TRBV7-6 to TRBJ2-7; 13 positions agree with TRBD2. In DNA form, the CDR3 reads TGTGCCAGCAGCTTAGAGGGGACTAGCGGGACCCTCCTCCCCTACGAGCAGTACTTC. Protein sequence: CASSLEGTSGTLLPYEQYF.